A single sample is the source of the 11 T cell receptor beta chains below, sequenced in a study of cytomegalovirus exposure and HLA in healthy donors. The PCR was carried out with 60 Vbeta primers and 13 Jbeta primers. Libraries were prepared by immunoSEQ multiplex PCR; TCRdb keeps only in-frame clonotypes and omits some of them. The table lists 100,000 to 150,000 clones, over 65% of them singletons. The specimen sequenced was PBMCs. These receptors were obtained from a man aged 40-50 years in good health and CMV-seropositive.

The chain couples TRBV6-1 to TRBJ1-4; 7 nucleotides align to TRBD1. V gave up 8 bases and J gave up 7 bases; unmatched junction bases: 10. The CDR3 runs to 14 residues. The germline V gene encodes CDR1 MNHNS and CDR2 SASEGT. CDR3 amino acids: CASLWGTVSEKLFF. The CDR3 region has the DNA TGTGCCAGCTTATGGGGGACAGTAAGTGAAAAACTGTTTTTT.

This clone was observed once. The CDR3 DNA follows: TGTGCCAGCAGCCACCCGGGACAGGTCGTCAATGAGCAGTTCTTC. This sequence encodes CASSHPGQVVNEQFF. J is TRBJ2-1 and V is TRBV11-3; TRBD1 matches at 8 bases. The V segment lost 5 bases and the J segment 6 bases; nucleotides outside the gene matches: 9. Germline V gene lookup returns CDR1 SGHNT and CDR2 YENEEA. This CDR3 is 15 amino acids long.

This chain uses TRBV15 with TRBJ2-5; a possible D gene is TRBD1 (5 bases). The V end lost 1 base, the J end lost 3 bases, and 9 bases lay between the germline ends. CDR1 LNHNV and CDR2 YYDKDF come from the germline V gene (reference sequence). This CDR3 is 14 amino acids long. Here the CDR3 reads CATSRVGVEETQYF. CDR3 nucleotides: TGTGCCACCAGCAGAGTAGGGGTAGAAGAGACCCAGTACTTC.

The gene calls are TRBV29-1 and TRBJ2-7, with D unclear. The CDR3 has 12 amino acids. CDR1 and CDR2 from the germline V gene are SQVTM and ANQGSEA. Trimming removed 1 base at V and 4 bases at J, with 8 bases between. The CDR3 reads CSVEGSPYEQYF. CDR3 bases: TGCAGCGTTGAAGGAAGCCCTTACGAGCAGTACTTC.

The chain employs TRBV7-9 and TRBJ1-1; TRBD1 matches 9 bases. The V gene end was trimmed by 5 bases and the J gene end by 1 base; junction bases not matched to a gene: 5. CDR1 is SEHNR, CDR2 FQNEAQ, per germline (reference sequence). The CDR3 is 15 amino acids. CDR3 sequence (DNA): TGTGCCAGCAGCAAGATGGGACAGGGGAACACTGAAGCTTTCTTT. Translation: CASSKMGQGNTEAFF.

The chain carries TRBV15 and TRBJ2-1, with TRBD2 matching 8 bases. The CDR3 is made up of 13 amino acids. Germline trimming cut 9 bases from V and 8 bases from J; bases unmatched to any gene: 9. Germline assignment: CDR1 LNHNV and CDR2 YYDKDF (reference sequence). CDR3 region: CATGRQREYEQFF. CDR3 DNA: TGTGCCACGGGTAGGCAGCGGGAGTATGAGCAGTTCTTC. Drawing the rest from reference TRBV15 and TRBJ2-1, the complete variable domain is DAMVIQNPRYQVTQFGKPVTLSCSQTLNHNVMYWYQQKSSQAPKLLFHYYDKDFNNEADTPDNFQSRRPNTSFCFLDIRSPGLGDTAMYLCATGRQREYEQFFGPGTRLTVL.

This rearrangement joins TRBV5-1 to TRBJ1-4; D remains unclear. V was clipped by 2 bases and J by 8 bases, with 16 bases between them. Per the germline V gene, CDR1 is SGHRS and CDR2 is YFSETQ. This CDR3 region has 15 residues. The CDR3 region is CASSLRRAEREKLFF. DNA of the CDR3: TGCGCCAGCAGCTTAAGGAGGGCGGAGAGGGAAAAACTGTTTTTT.

V is TRBV2 and J is TRBJ2-7; D remains ambiguous. The CDR3 runs 14 residues. The V gene lost 7 bases and the J gene lost 4 bases, with 17 bases spanning the gap. The V gene's germline CDR1 is SNHLY and CDR2 FYNNEI. CDR3 region: CASIRGNEVYEQYF. The CDR3, as DNA: TGTGCCAGCATTCGCGGCAATGAGGTTTACGAGCAGTACTTC.

This chain joins TRBV6-6 and TRBJ1-1, with TRBD1 matching over 9 bases. The germline V gene has CDR1 MNHNY and CDR2 SVGAGI (reference sequence). Unmatched junction bases numbered 4, after V lost 7 bases and J lost 4 bases. This CDR3 region has 13 residues. CDR3 bases: TGTGCCAGCATCCCACAGGGGGCCACTGAAGCTTTCTTT. This translates into CASIPQGATEAFF.

The CDR3 protein is CASSLLGGRSYNEQFF. CDR3 DNA sequence: TGCGCCAGCAGCTTGCTGGGGGGGCGATCCTACAATGAGCAGTTCTTC. The chain couples TRBV5-1 to TRBJ2-1; tentative D call: TRBD2 (7 bases). CDR1 SGHRS and CDR2 YFSETQ come from the germline V gene. Trimming stripped 1 base from V and 1 base from J, with 12 bases between. The CDR3 length is 16 residues.

The chain joins TRBV7-9 to TRBJ2-1, with 7 bases that match TRBD1. CDR1 is SEHNR, CDR2 FQNEAQ, per germline (reference sequence). The CDR3 is made up of 17 amino acids. J was trimmed by 7 bases and V by 4 bases; bases with no gene match: 16. Here the CDR3 DNA reads TGTGCCAGCAGCTCGGAACTTATGACAGGGATGGCGAATGAGCAGTTCTTC. This gives the protein CASSSELMTGMANEQFF. The full variable domain, its missing parts supplied by reference TRBV7-9 and TRBJ2-1, is DTGVSQNPRHKITKRGQNVTFRCDPISEHNRLYWYRQTLGQGPEFLTYFQNEAQLEKSRLLSDRFSAERPKGSFSTLEIQRTEQGDSAMYLCASSSELMTGMANEQFFGPGTRLTVL.